The 23 T cell receptor beta chains below were found in one sample sequenced in a study of HIV-infected patients and healthy controls. The repertoire came from unfractionated whole blood and reflected all unsorted peripheral T cells. Alpha and beta constant-region primers primed reverse transcription of around 0.5 ug RNA. Alpha and beta chain libraries were made separately by chain-specific third strand synthesis with multiplexing indices. TCRdb reprocessed the 5' RACE reads with MiXCR, giving one entry per CDR3 protein. The data hold about 9,600 distinct CDR3 sequences, with about 7% observed a single time. The input for sequencing was blood, taken before antiretroviral therapy. These receptors originate from an adult with HIV infection.

This clonotype was recorded at least ten times. The chain carries TRBV12-3 or TRBV12-4 and TRBJ1-2; D is possibly TRBD1 (6 bases). V was trimmed by 5 bases and J by 3 bases, leaving 19 bases between them. This CDR3 is 16 amino acids long. The CDR3 DNA is TGTGCCAGCAGTCCCCTTAACAGGGAGGTAGACTATGGCTACACCTTC. It is translated as CASSPLNREVDYGYTF.

This clonotype was seen ten or more times. The gene calls are TRBV6-6 and TRBJ2-7; D gene ambiguous. Deletions cut 0 bases from V and 4 bases from J, with 7 bases between. The CDR3 is 13 residues long. Germline assignment: CDR1 MNHNY and CDR2 SVGAGI (reference sequence). CDR3 DNA sequence: TGTGCCAGCAGTTACTCCCAGGTGTACGAGCAGTACTTC. This encodes CASSYSQVYEQYF.

This sequence joins TRBV25-1 and TRBJ1-1; no clear D gene. This CDR3 is 14 amino acids long. Trimming took off 5 bases at V and 1 base at J, with 11 bases between the two ends. Per germline, CDR1 MGHDK and CDR2 SYGVNS. CDR3 nucleotide sequence: TGTGCCAGCAGTCCGATGGGCAGGAACACTGAAGCTTTCTTT. Its protein product is CASSPMGRNTEAFF.

This clonotype was seen repeatedly, ten times or more. The CDR3: CASSQGRDKGYTF. CDR3 in DNA: TGTGCCAGCAGCCAAGGCAGGGACAAAGGCTACACCTTC. The chain has TRBV3-1 and TRBJ1-2, with D maybe TRBD1 (6 bases). V lost 1 base to trimming and J lost 8 bases, with 11 bases between them. Looked up from germline, CDR1 is LGHDT and CDR2 is YNNKEL (reference sequence). CDR3 length: 13 amino acids.

This clonotype showed up many times. The DNA for the CDR3 is TGTGCCTGGAGTGGCCCCTGGGGGGGGGCTTATGAGCAGTTCTTC. Its protein product is CAWSGPWGGAYEQFF. The chain couples TRBV30 to TRBJ2-1, with a weak D call TRBD2 (7 bases). CDR3 size: 15 residues. Germline CDR1 and CDR2: GTSNPN and SVGIG (reference sequence). The V end was cut by 1 base, the J end by 8 bases, with 18 bases between.

Ten or more counts support this clonotype. The chain uses TRBV5-1 and TRBJ2-6; tentative D call: TRBD2 (7 bases). The CDR3 consists of 13 residues. Germline loops: CDR1 SGHRS, CDR2 YFSETQ. V was shortened by 7 bases and J by 4 bases, with 9 bases between the two germline ends. CDR3 in amino acids: CASGGAGANVLTF. The CDR3 region has the DNA TGCGCCAGCGGGGGGGCCGGGGCCAACGTCCTGACTTTC.

This clonotype came up many times. The chain uses TRBV5-1 and TRBJ2-5; unclear D gene. This CDR3 is 13 amino acids long. Germline V lookup: CDR1 SGHRS, CDR2 YFSETQ. With 9 bases removed from V and 2 bases from J, the gap between germline ends came to 14 bases. The DNA of the CDR3 is TGCGCCACAGGCCCCTCCCCGCAAGAGACCCAGTACTTC. Protein: CATGPSPQETQYF.

This clonotype was picked up many times. The chain joins TRBV7-8 to TRBJ2-7; tentative D call: TRBD1 (5 bases). V was clipped by 1 base and J by 2 bases, with 15 bases between them. Germline lookup yields CDR1 SGHVS and CDR2 FQNEAQ. This CDR3 is 16 amino acids long. The CDR3 region has the DNA TGTGCCAGCAGCTTAGGTGACAGTACTCTCCCCTACGAGCAGTACTTC. Residues: CASSLGDSTLPYEQYF.

A single count supports this clonotype. A much larger clone differs by one base, so this may be a read error. The V and J genes are TRBV6-6 and TRBJ2-1; D gene uncertain. CDR1 and CDR2 from the germline V gene are MNHNY and SVGAGI (reference sequence). The CDR3 is 12 residues long. The CDR3 reads CVSSYSQGEQFF. CDR3 DNA sequence: TGTGTCAGCAGTTACTCCCAAGGCGAGCAGTTCTTC.

This clonotype was counted at least ten times. The chain joins TRBV4-1 to TRBJ1-5, with D maybe TRBD1 (5 bases). V was pared by 8 bases and J by 8 bases, with 28 bases between. In germline, CDR1 is MGHRA, CDR2 YSYEKL. The CDR3 is made up of 17 amino acids. This chain's CDR3 is CASQRSGAGIGLEPQHF. The CDR3 bases are TGCGCCAGCCAAAGAAGCGGGGCAGGAATAGGACTCGAGCCCCAGCATTTT.

About this clonotype: A single base separates this from a much larger clone, so it may be a read error. This rearrangement joins TRBV4-3 to TRBJ2-7; no reliable D call. This CDR3 has 12 amino acids. Germline-derived CDR1 and CDR2 are LGHNA and YSLEER. The CDR3 loop is CAGSQGPGEQYF. CDR3 in DNA: TGCGCCGGCAGCCAAGGGCCAGGCGAGCAGTACTTC.

Only a few counts were recorded for this clonotype. The CDR3 bases are TGTGCCAGCAGCTTAGTACAGGGGGCTAGTCAGCCCCAGCATTTT. Its protein product is CASSLVQGASQPQHF. The genes are TRBV7-2 and TRBJ1-5, with 9 bases matching TRBD1. V gave up 1 base and J gave up 6 bases; unmatched junction bases: 4. This CDR3 has 15 residues. CDR1 and CDR2 from the germline V gene are SGHTA and FQGNSA.

This clonotype occurred many times. CDR3 sequence reads: CASSLALWETQYF. DNA for the CDR3: TGTGCCAGCAGTTTAGCGCTCTGGGAGACCCAGTACTTC. This chain links TRBV12-3 or TRBV12-4 with TRBJ2-5; D ambiguous. The ends were cut back, 0 bases at V and 5 bases at J, with 7 bases in the middle. The CDR3 consists of 13 residues.

This clonotype was seen at least ten times. The rearrangement links TRBV12-3 or TRBV12-4 to TRBJ2-4, with 7 bases identical to TRBD1. The V segment lost 4 bases and the J segment 6 bases; nucleotides outside the gene matches: 6. CDR3 length: 14 residues. CDR3 nucleotides: TGTGCCAGCAGTTATCCGGGACAGTTAAACATTCAGTACTTC. It translates to CASSYPGQLNIQYF.

This clonotype has a count of ten or more. The CDR3 DNA reads TGTGCCATCAGTGAGTCAACTGGGGCGTTTTATGGCTACACCTTC. Translating it yields CAISESTGAFYGYTF. The gene calls are TRBV10-3 and TRBJ1-2, with D possibly being TRBD1 (5 bases). CDR3 length equals 15 residues. Germline V gene lookup returns CDR1 ENHRY and CDR2 SYGVKD. Trimming left V 0 bases short and J 5 bases short, with 13 bases between.

Ten or more counts support this clonotype. The V gene is TRBV18, the J gene TRBJ1-1, with D unresolved. Trimming took off 2 bases at V and 2 bases at J, with 6 bases between the two ends. The V gene's germline CDR1 is KGHSH and CDR2 LQKENI. This CDR3 contains 13 residues. The CDR3 sequence is CASSPAGNTEAFF. CDR3 DNA sequence: TGTGCCAGCTCACCAGCCGGCAACACTGAAGCTTTCTTT.

The chain carries TRBV7-9 and TRBJ1-5, with a weak D call TRBD1 (5 bases). In germline, CDR1 is SEHNR, CDR2 FQNEAQ (reference sequence). The CDR3 has 16 residues. The V end was cut by 4 bases, the J end by 1 base, with 14 bases between. In DNA, the CDR3 is TGTGCCAGCAGCTGGGGCCGGGGGGGGAGCAATCAGCCCCAGCATTTT. This sequence encodes CASSWGRGGSNQPQHF. The full variable domain, in which reference TRBV7-9 and TRBJ1-5 provide the parts outside the CDR3, is DTGVSQNPRHKITKRGQNVTFRCDPISEHNRLYWYRQTLGQGPEFLTYFQNEAQLEKSRLLSDRFSAERPKGSFSTLEIQRTEQGDSAMYLCASSWGRGGSNQPQHFGDGTRLSIL.

A few counts support this clonotype. This chain connects TRBV27 to TRBJ2-1; 8 positions match TRBD2. The length of the CDR3 is 15 residues. The V and J ends lost 8 bases and 5 bases, in that order; junction bases with no gene match: 11. Germline V gene sequence: CDR1 MNHEY, CDR2 SMNVEV (reference sequence). The CDR3 spells CASGGSGGANNEQFF. CDR3 coding DNA: TGTGCCAGCGGGGGATCCGGGGGGGCGAACAATGAGCAGTTCTTC.

This clonotype came up many times. This rearrangement joins TRBV28 to TRBJ1-5; D unclear. Germline CDR1 MDHEN, CDR2 SYDVKM. There are 15 residues in the CDR3. Trimming removed 5 bases at V and 7 bases at J, with 18 bases between. The CDR3 loop reads CASSPRTGGYQPQHF. The CDR3 bases are TGTGCCAGCAGTCCCCGAACGGGAGGGTACCAGCCCCAGCATTTT.

This clonotype has ten or more counts. The gene calls are TRBV24-1 and TRBJ2-3; D call uncertain. Germline values: CDR1 KGHDR, CDR2 SFDVKD. The CDR3 sequence is 15 residues long. Trimming took 2 bases from V and 3 from J, leaving 11 bases between them. CDR3 nucleotide sequence: TGTGCCACCAGTGATTATGGGTTTGGTACAGATACGCAGTATTTT. This codes for CATSDYGFGTDTQYF.

This clonotype was observed many times. The J gene is TRBJ2-1, the V gene TRBV20-1; 9 bases align to TRBD2. CDR1 is DFQATT and CDR2 is SNEGSKA in the germline V gene (reference sequence). Trimming removed 6 bases from V and 8 bases from J; junction bases left unmatched: 11. This CDR3 region has 14 residues. DNA of the CDR3: TGCAGTGCGGAATCTGAGCGGGGGGAAGATGAGCAGTTCTTC. Encoded protein: CSAESERGEDEQFF.

In its sample, this clonotype was seen many times. This chain links TRBV5-1 with TRBJ1-4, with D possibly being TRBD1 (5 bases). CDR1 is SGHRS, CDR2 YFSETQ, per germline. Trimming removed 4 bases at V and 8 bases at J, with 15 bases between. The CDR3 has 14 residues. The CDR3, as DNA: TGCGCCAGCAGCAGGGACGGCCGAGGGGAAAAACTGTTTTTT. Translating it yields CASSRDGRGEKLFF.

The sample holds many counts of this clonotype. This chain uses TRBV5-1 with TRBJ2-5, with D perhaps assigned TRBD1 or TRBD2 (7 bases each). Germline assignment: CDR1 SGHRS and CDR2 YFSETQ. The CDR3 spans 16 residues. V dropped 5 bases and J dropped 2 bases, with 19 bases sitting between them. The CDR3 DNA follows: TGCGCCAGCAGTTGGGCAGGGGGGGCGTCTCAAGAGACCCAGTACTTC. Protein sequence: CASSWAGGASQETQYF.